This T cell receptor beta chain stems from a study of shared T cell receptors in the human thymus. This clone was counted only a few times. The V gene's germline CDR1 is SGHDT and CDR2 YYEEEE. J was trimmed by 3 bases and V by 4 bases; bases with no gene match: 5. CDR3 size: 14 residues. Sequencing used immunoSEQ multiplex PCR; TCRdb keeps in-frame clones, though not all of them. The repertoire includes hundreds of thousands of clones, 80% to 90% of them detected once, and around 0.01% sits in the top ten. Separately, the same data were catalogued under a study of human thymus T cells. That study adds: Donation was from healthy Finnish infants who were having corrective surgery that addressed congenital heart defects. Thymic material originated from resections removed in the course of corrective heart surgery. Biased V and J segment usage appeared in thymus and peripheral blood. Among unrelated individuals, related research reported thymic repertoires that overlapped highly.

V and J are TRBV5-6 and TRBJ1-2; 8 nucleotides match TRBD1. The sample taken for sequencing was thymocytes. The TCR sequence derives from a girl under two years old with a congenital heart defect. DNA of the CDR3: TGTGCCAGCAGCCCACAGGGGGAATACTATGGCTACACCTTC. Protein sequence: CASSPQGEYYGYTF.